The subject of this entry is one TCR beta chain. Its antigen is unknown. The data were produced by immunoSEQ multiplex PCR, yet TCRdb's version contains in-frame clones alone and is incomplete. The data contain about 79,000 clones, roughly nine tenths of them singletons. Per the germline V gene, CDR1 is MNHEY and CDR2 is SVGAGI. Germline trimming cut 8 bases from V and 0 bases from J; bases unmatched to any gene: 6. This CDR3 region has 14 residues. The sample originates from a study of OX40 agonist ivuxolimab in advanced cancers. Study-level background: The diagnoses of dose-escalation patients were hepatocellular carcinoma, melanoma, renal cell or head and neck cancer. Study results and limitations: On average, a greater number of expanded clones characterised CD8+ T cells relative to CD4+. The study did not work out the antigen specificity of the expanded peripheral T cells.

The TCR originated in an adult with an advanced solid tumor such as melanoma, head and neck, liver or kidney cancer. J is TRBJ2-7 and V is TRBV6-5; 8 bases are a match to TRBD2. Sequenced material: CD4+ or CD8+ T cells sorted from blood, taken in a trial of the OX40 agonist ivuxolimab. The chain's CDR3 is CASYSGTSSYEQYF. DNA for the CDR3: TGTGCCAGCTATAGCGGGACGAGCTCCTACGAGCAGTACTTC.